Given below is one T cell receptor beta chain in context. No cognate antigen has been identified for it. Qualities for individual bases were not recorded, and no much larger clone is one base off. CDR1 and CDR2, per the germline V gene, are SGHRS and YFSETQ. There are 14 amino acids in the CDR3, from cysteine to phenylalanine inclusive. Kept here is only the CDR3 DNA, which spans 42 bases and is read in frame from base 1. For TCR beta sequencing, genomic DNA was taken from unsorted PBMCs, and those PBMCs had been isolated from peripheral blood. The record originates from a study (dated by TCRdb to the early 2020s). Survey-level sequencing on the immunoSEQ platform was used to profile the TCR beta chain repertoires. The paper's data handling went like this. Repertoire diversity was measured with the inverse Simpson index, and CDR3 amino acid length spectratypes and V-J pairing frequencies were compared. To annotate clonotypes specific to SARS-CoV-2, CMV, influenza A and EBV, TCR beta CDR3 sequences were compared against VDJdb. In its TCRdb copy, this immuneACCESS table keeps in-frame sequences only and misses some clones. Where compared with another copy, unresolved V genes explain less than half of these, and the others have no known cause. The V and J calls and clone size were taken over from that table, and D and trimming were inferred from the DNA. The table for this sample lists about 68,000 clones; just under 95% of them were counted only once. Of the sample, under 4.5% is held by the ten largest clones.

On the study overall, not on this receptor specifically: According to the authors, more investigation is needed, including longitudinal sampling and evaluation of a control group.

Sequenced input: PBMCs. The chain is made from TRBV5-1 and TRBJ2-3; 9 central bases correspond to TRBD2. The receptor was isolated from a middle-aged man with rheumatoid arthritis. The DNA is TGCGCGGCTTCTAGCGGGGAGAGCACAGATACGCAGTATTTT. Its product reads: CAASSGESTDTQYF. Extended through the reference TRBV5-1 and TRBJ2-3 proteins, this CDR3 yields the full variable domain: KAGVTQTPRYLIKTRGQQVTLSCSPISGHRSVSWYQQTPGQGLQFLFEYFSETQRNKGNFPGRFSGRQFSNSRSEMNVSTLELGDSALYLCAASSGESTDTQYFGPGTRLTVL.